The present T cell receptor (beta chain) was sequenced within a study of T cells in Graves' hyperthyroidism and ophthalmopathy. For the study at large: It was at initial diagnosis, before any treatment, that peripheral blood was collected.

The study left out patients who had uncontrolled infection, other autoimmune disease, pregnancy or lactation. PBMCs came from about 10 ml fresh peripheral blood. This clonotype came up many times. Antigen specificity is unknown. Amplified TCR beta CDR3 regions derived from RNA transcripts. First-round RT-PCR of the TCR CDR3 relied on the HTBI primer set. TCRdb called the multiplex PCR reads again in MiXCR, with one record for every CDR3 protein. The data contain about 380,000 distinct CDR3 sequences, 14% of them singletons. Germline CDR1 reads ENHRY; CDR2 reads SYGVKD. There are 13 residues in the CDR3. The ends lost 5 bases at V and 5 bases at J; junction bases unmatched: 6. Regarding the study as a whole: Most thyroid clonotypes with frequency above 0.001 were detected in blood.

The receptor was derived from a woman in her twenties or thirties with Graves' ophthalmopathy. V and J are TRBV10-3 and TRBJ2-7; TRBD1 matches 7 bases. Sequenced sample: blood. The CDR3 coding sequence is TGTGCCATCAGTCCGGGACAGCTCGACGAGCAGTACTTC. This codes for CAISPGQLDEQYF.